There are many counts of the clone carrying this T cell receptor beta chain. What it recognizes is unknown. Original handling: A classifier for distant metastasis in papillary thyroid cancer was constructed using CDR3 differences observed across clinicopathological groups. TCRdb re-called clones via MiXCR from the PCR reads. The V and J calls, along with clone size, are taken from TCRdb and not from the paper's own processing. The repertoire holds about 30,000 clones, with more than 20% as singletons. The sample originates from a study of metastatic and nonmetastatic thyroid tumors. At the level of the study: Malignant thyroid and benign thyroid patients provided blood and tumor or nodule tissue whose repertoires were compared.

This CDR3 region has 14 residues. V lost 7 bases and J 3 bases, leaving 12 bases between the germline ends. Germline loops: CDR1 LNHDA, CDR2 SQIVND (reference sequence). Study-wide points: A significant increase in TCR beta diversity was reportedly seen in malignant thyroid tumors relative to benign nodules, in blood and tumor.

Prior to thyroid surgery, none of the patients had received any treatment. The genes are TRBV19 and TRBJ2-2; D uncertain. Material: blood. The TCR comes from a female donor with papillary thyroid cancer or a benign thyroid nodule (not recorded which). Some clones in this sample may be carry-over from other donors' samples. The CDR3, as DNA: TGTGCCAGTAAGAGACTCGGTGACACCGGGGAGCTGTTTTTT. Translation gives CASKRLGDTGELFF.